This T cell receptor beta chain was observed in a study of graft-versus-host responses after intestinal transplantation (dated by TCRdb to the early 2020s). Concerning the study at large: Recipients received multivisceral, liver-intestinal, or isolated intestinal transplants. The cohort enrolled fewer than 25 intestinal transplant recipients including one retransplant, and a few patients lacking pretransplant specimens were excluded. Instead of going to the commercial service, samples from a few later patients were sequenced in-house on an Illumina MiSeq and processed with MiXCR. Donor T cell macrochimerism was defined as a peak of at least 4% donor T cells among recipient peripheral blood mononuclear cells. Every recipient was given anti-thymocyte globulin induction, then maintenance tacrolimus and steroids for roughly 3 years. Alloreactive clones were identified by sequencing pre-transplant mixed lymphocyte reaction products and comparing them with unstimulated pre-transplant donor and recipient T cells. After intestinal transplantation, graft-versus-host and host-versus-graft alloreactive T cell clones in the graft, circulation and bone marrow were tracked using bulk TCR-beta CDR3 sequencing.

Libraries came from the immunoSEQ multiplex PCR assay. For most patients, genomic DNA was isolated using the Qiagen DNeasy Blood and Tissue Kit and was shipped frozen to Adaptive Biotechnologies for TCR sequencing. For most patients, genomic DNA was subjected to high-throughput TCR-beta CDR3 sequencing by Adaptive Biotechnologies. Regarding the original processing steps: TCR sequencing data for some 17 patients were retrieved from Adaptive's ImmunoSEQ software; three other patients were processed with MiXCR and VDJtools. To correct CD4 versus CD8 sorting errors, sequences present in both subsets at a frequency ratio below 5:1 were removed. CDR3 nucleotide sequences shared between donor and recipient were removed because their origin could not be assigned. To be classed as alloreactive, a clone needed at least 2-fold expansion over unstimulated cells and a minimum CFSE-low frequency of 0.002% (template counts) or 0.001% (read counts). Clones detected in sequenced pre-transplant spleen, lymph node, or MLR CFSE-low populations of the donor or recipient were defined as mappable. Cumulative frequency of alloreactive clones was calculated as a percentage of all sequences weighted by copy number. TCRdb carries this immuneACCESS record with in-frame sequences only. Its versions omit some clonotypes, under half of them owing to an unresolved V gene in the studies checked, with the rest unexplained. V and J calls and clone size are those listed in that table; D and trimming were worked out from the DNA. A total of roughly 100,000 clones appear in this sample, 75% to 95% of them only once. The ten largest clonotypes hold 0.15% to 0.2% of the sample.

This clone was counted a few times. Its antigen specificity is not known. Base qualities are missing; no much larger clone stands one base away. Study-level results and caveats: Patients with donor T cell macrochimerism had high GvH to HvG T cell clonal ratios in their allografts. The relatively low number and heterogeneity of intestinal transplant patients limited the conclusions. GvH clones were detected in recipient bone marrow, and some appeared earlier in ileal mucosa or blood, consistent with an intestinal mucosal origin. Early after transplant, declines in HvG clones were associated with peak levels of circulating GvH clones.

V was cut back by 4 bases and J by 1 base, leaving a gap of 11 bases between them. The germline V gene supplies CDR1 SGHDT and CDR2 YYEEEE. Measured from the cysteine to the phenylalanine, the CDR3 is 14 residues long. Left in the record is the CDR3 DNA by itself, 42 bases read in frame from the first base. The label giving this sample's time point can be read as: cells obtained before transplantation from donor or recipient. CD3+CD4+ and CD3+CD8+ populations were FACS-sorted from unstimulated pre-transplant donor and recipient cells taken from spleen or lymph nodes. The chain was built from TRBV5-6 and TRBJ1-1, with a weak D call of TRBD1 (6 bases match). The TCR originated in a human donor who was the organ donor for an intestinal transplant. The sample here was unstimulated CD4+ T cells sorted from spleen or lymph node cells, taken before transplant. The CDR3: CASSPGQWNTEAFF. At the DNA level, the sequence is TGTGCCAGCAGCCCGGGACAATGGAACACTGAAGCTTTCTTT.